This T cell receptor (beta chain) derives from a study of blood T cell repertoires in COVID-19. On the study more broadly: Samples of COVID-19 (acute and convalescent) were obtained from the United States, Italy and Spain.

Germline V CDR1 and CDR2: LNHDA, SQIVND (reference sequence). V shed 3 bases and J shed 4 bases, with 12 bases lying between them. The CDR3 sequence is 14 residues long. The method was immunoSEQ multiplex PCR; TCRdb's version includes in-frame clones alone and lacks a portion of them. Seen here are hundreds of thousands of clones, just over 85% observed once, and the top ten hold about 4%. Assignment of participants to cohorts was predicated upon participant-reported clinical history. Cohort 3 recovered donors had two negative PCRs, clearance, or symptom resolution. The source material was PBMCs or T cells enriched from blood (not recorded which). The chain couples TRBV19 to TRBJ1-2; no definite D call. The receptor was derived from a man aged 25 to 40 who had recovered from COVID-19. CDR3 sequence: CASSINSPTYGYTF. DNA of the CDR3: TGTGCCAGTAGTATCAACAGCCCTACCTATGGCTACACCTTC.